Presented here are 5 T cell receptor beta chains from one specimen sequenced in a study of T cell clonality in common variable immunodeficiency. Profiling relied on immunoSEQ multiplex PCR, and the TCRdb table lists in-frame clones only, not all of them. The sample was found to contain fewer than 50,000 clones, and every one recurs. Sample: peripheral blood mononuclear cells. The source is a person between 18 and 75 years old in good health.

This clone was recorded many times. The read finishes 3 residues shy of the CDR3 end, and the germline J gene is used to complete it. The gene calls are TRBV7-8 and TRBJ1-4; 7 nucleotides agree with TRBD1. Germline assignment: CDR1 SGHVS and CDR2 FQNEAQ. Trimming at V came to 1 base and at J to 4 bases, leaving 6 bases not matched to a gene. This CDR3 is built from 16 residues. The CDR3 loop reads CASSLVRGPVNEKLFF. The sequenced part of the CDR3 DNA is TGTGCCAGCAGCTTAGTGAGGGGGCCGGTTAATGAAAAA.

Ten or more counts support this clone. The sequence runs out 3 residues before the end of the CDR3; the remainder is reconstructed from the germline J gene. V gene TRBV7-2 combines with J gene TRBJ2-5; TRBD1 is a possible D gene (6 bases). This CDR3 is built from 15 residues. Germline assignment: CDR1 SGHTA and CDR2 FQGNSA. V lost 5 bases, J lost 5 bases, and 18 bases lay in between. The CDR3: CASSQKGDLGETQYF. CDR3 bases read: TGTGCCAGCAGCCAAAAGGGGGACCTCGGGGAGACC.

In this sample, this clone turned up many times. The read stops 3 residues short of the end of the CDR3; the missing end is completed from the germline J gene. This chain joins TRBV28 and TRBJ1-1; 7 bases match TRBD1. This CDR3 comprises 15 residues. The ends lost 6 bases at V and 0 bases at J; junction bases unmatched: 7. The V gene's germline CDR1 is MDHEN and CDR2 SYDVKM. The CDR3 bases that were read are TGTGCCAGCAGCTATTCCGACAGGGTGAACACTGAA. Its protein is CASSYSDRVNTE. The full CDR3 protein is CASSYSDRVNTEAFF.

This clone was detected many times. The read ends 3 residues early relative to the CDR3; the germline J gene fills the gap. This chain uses TRBV12-3 or TRBV12-4 with TRBJ2-1, with 9 bases aligning to TRBD1. The CDR3 is made up of 16 amino acids. After removal of 7 bases from V and 6 bases from J, the junction contained 13 bases not matched to a gene. The CDR3 loop is CASTATTGGAANEQFF. The covered CDR3 bases are TGTGCCAGCACCGCGACCACAGGGGGCGCGGCCAATGAG.

This clone was found many times. The read stops 3 residues short of the end of the CDR3; the missing end is completed from the germline J gene. V usage is TRBV14 and J usage is TRBJ2-1, with 11 bases aligning to TRBD2. V trimming: 4 bases; J trimming: 2 bases; junction bases outside the gene matches: 4. This CDR3 is 16 amino acids long. The germline gives CDR1 SGHDN, CDR2 FVKESK. This chain's CDR3 is CASSPPTSGAYNEQFF. The CDR3 bases that were read are TGTGCCAGCAGCCCGCCGACTAGCGGGGCCTACAATGAG.